These 30 T cell receptor beta chains were sequenced from one sample in a study of T cell repertoires in cytomegalovirus infection. TCRdb re-analysed the reads in MiXCR, keeping a single row per CDR3 protein. The sample lists about 150,000 distinct CDR3 sequences, 23% occurring once. Sequences were obtained from PBMCs. The origin of the receptors is a human donor in good health (CMV status not recorded). Some clones in this sample may be carry-over from other donors' samples.

This clonotype was counted between two and nine times. The J gene is TRBJ2-3, the V gene TRBV3-1, with 9 bases aligning to TRBD1. This CDR3 has 15 residues. The junction had 1 base not matched to a gene; V was cut back by 3 bases and J by 0 bases. Germline-derived CDR1 and CDR2 are LGHDT and YNNKEL (reference sequence). CDR3 nucleotide sequence: TGTGCCAGCAGCCACGGGACAGGGAGCACAGATACGCAGTATTTT. This translates into CASSHGTGSTDTQYF.

The J gene is TRBJ1-1, the V gene TRBV23-1; D unresolved. TRBV23-1 is known as an ORF, though its function is uncertain. V shed 0 bases and J shed 4 bases, with 12 bases lying between them. The CDR3 spans 15 residues. CDR3 region: CASSQSCGEGTEAFF. CDR3 sequence (DNA): TGCGCCAGCAGTCAATCGTGCGGGGAGGGCACTGAAGCTTTCTTT.

This clonotype was counted ten times or more. The CDR3 protein is CASSQVGNSPLHF. The CDR3 DNA sequence: TGTGCCAGCAGCCAAGTAGGGAATTCACCCCTCCACTTT. This chain joins TRBV14 and TRBJ1-6; D gene uncertain. This CDR3 comprises 13 residues. V was trimmed by 1 base and J by 7 bases, leaving 5 bases between them. CDR1 is SGHDN and CDR2 is FVKESK in the germline V gene. Together with reference TRBV14 and TRBJ1-6, the CDR3 gives the full variable domain: EAGVTQFPSHSVIEKGQTVTLRCDPISGHDNLYWYRRVMGKEIKFLLHFVKESKQDESGMPNNRFLAERTGGTYSTLKVQPAELEDSGVYFCASSQVGNSPLHFGNGTRLTVT.

This clonotype was counted between two and nine times. The chain employs TRBV28 and TRBJ1-1; a possible D gene is TRBD1 (5 bases). Germline V gives CDR1 MDHEN, CDR2 SYDVKM. The germline V and J ends were trimmed by 3 bases and 7 bases, with 12 bases remaining between them. The CDR3 length is 13 residues. DNA of the CDR3: TGTGCCAGCAGTTTCCCGGGGACGGATGAAGCTTTCTTT. This sequence encodes CASSFPGTDEAFF.

The chain has TRBV20-1 and TRBJ1-5; weak D call: TRBD1 (5 bases). This CDR3 has 14 amino acids. Germline CDR1 DFQATT, CDR2 SNEGSKA (reference sequence). Trimming pared 6 bases from V and 3 bases from J, leaving 15 bases between. The DNA of the CDR3 is TGCAGTGCCCCCTTAGGGGACTACAATCAGCCCCAGCATTTT. Amino acids: CSAPLGDYNQPQHF.

This clonotype was picked up a small number of times. The chain employs TRBV29-1 and TRBJ1-4, with D possibly being TRBD1 (6 bases). CDR1 and CDR2 from the germline V gene are SQVTM and ANQGSEA. CDR3 size: 13 residues. The V end was cut by 3 bases, the J end by 7 bases, with 12 bases between. In DNA, the CDR3 is TGCAGCGTTGAGAGGGGGGATTCTGAAAAACTGTTTTTT. Its protein is CSVERGDSEKLFF.

This clonotype was seen many times. The CDR3 region is CASSPRPRQQETQYF. The CDR3 nucleotides are TGTGCCAGCAGCCCGCGACCACGACAGCAAGAGACCCAGTACTTC. The rearrangement joins TRBV7-6 to TRBJ2-5, with D maybe TRBD1 (5 bases). CDR3 length: 15 residues. V dropped 5 bases and J dropped 2 bases, with 15 bases sitting between them. CDR1 and CDR2 from the germline V gene are SGHVS and FNYEAQ.

V gene TRBV11-3 combines with J gene TRBJ2-2, with 7 bases identical to TRBD1. This CDR3 is 17 amino acids long. Germline assignment: CDR1 SGHNT and CDR2 YENEEA. Unmatched junction bases numbered 8, after V lost 2 bases and J lost 2 bases. CDR3 bases: TGTGCCAGCAGCTTATATGCATGGACAGGCAACACCGGGGAGCTGTTTTTT. This gives the protein CASSLYAWTGNTGELFF.

This clonotype was observed many times. This sequence joins TRBV7-2 and TRBJ1-1; unclear D gene. V lost 2 bases and J lost 4, with 14 bases in between. Germline loops: CDR1 SGHTA, CDR2 FQGNSA. This CDR3 contains 15 residues. The CDR3: CASSLRQAPGTEAFF. As DNA, the CDR3 is TGTGCCAGCAGCTTAAGGCAGGCCCCCGGCACTGAAGCTTTCTTT.

The rearrangement links TRBV5-4 to TRBJ2-1; the D call may be TRBD1 or TRBD2 (6 bases each). Deletions cut 3 bases from V and 8 bases from J, with 18 bases between. Germline V gene sequence: CDR1 SGHNT, CDR2 YYREEE (reference sequence). CDR3 length: 15 residues. The chain's CDR3 is CASSSELGGKDEQFF. CDR3 DNA: TGTGCCAGCAGCTCCGAGTTGGGGGGCAAGGATGAGCAGTTCTTC.

This clonotype was seen ten or more times. The CDR3 region is CASSSNSLAGVGADTQYF. For the CDR3, the DNA is TGTGCCAGCAGCTCCAACTCACTAGCGGGAGTGGGGGCAGATACGCAGTATTTT. The V gene is TRBV7-2, the J gene TRBJ2-3, with 11 positions matching TRBD2. From germline, CDR1 is SGHTA and CDR2 FQGNSA. J was trimmed by 4 bases and V by 4 bases; bases with no gene match: 13. The CDR3 has 18 residues.

This rearrangement joins TRBV6-1 to TRBJ1-5; 9 nucleotides agree with TRBD1. Germline trimming cut 6 bases from V and 4 bases from J; bases unmatched to any gene: 7. Germline-derived CDR1 and CDR2 are MNHNS and SASEGT. The CDR3 loop spans 15 amino acids. The CDR3 DNA is TGTGCCAGCAGGGCCGGGACAGGGTTTAATCAGCCCCAGCATTTT. Translating it yields CASRAGTGFNQPQHF.

This clonotype was picked up many times. The chain is built from TRBV7-2 and TRBJ1-5; D is uncertain. Trimming removed 1 base from V and 7 bases from J, with 14 bases in between. From germline, CDR1 is SGHTA and CDR2 FQGNSA. CDR3 length equals 15 residues. CDR3 loop: CASSLVRAAGQPQHF. The CDR3, as DNA: TGTGCCAGCAGCTTAGTACGGGCGGCGGGCCAGCCCCAGCATTTT.

The J gene is TRBJ2-7, the V gene TRBV7-9; 10 bases align to TRBD2. The trim removed 5 bases at V and 7 bases at J, leaving 17 bases unmatched. The germline V gene encodes CDR1 SEHNR and CDR2 FQNEAQ (reference sequence). The CDR3 loop spans 17 amino acids. CDR3 bases: TGTGCCAGCAGCCGTCTTTCGTCTAGCGGGGGCCGAGTGGAGCAGTACTTC. Translating it yields CASSRLSSSGGRVEQYF. The complete variable domain, with remaining parts taken from reference TRBV7-9 and TRBJ2-7, reads DTGVSQNPRHKITKRGQNVTFRCDPISEHNRLYWYRQTLGQGPEFLTYFQNEAQLEKSRLLSDRFSAERPKGSFSTLEIQRTEQGDSAMYLCASSRLSSSGGRVEQYFGPGTRLTVT.

This clonotype was seen many times. The chain employs TRBV20-1 and TRBJ1-2; D not resolved. V lost 5 bases, J lost 2 bases, and 18 bases lay in between. The CDR3 covers 15 residues. Germline-derived CDR1 and CDR2 are DFQATT and SNEGSKA (reference sequence). CDR3 nucleotide sequence: TGCAGTGCTGAGCGGGAGACTGTTTTGAACTATGGCTACACCTTC. Its translation is CSAERETVLNYGYTF.

This chain links TRBV5-4 with TRBJ1-2; TRBD1 matches at 7 bases. After removal of 1 base from V and 7 bases from J, the junction contained 4 bases not matched to a gene. The length of the CDR3 is 13 residues. Germline loops: CDR1 SGHNT, CDR2 YYREEE (reference sequence). The CDR3 sequence: CASSLMGTAGYTF. The DNA for the CDR3 is TGTGCCAGCAGCTTGATGGGGACAGCTGGCTACACCTTC.

The chain uses TRBV24-1 and TRBJ2-1; 14 bases map to TRBD2. The CDR3 loop spans 16 amino acids. CDR1 is KGHDR and CDR2 is SFDVKD in the germline V gene. The V and J ends lost 3 bases and 9 bases, in that order; junction bases with no gene match: 6. The CDR3 region has the DNA TGTGCCACCAGTGATCCGACTAGCGGGAGGGCCTTTGAGCAGTTCTTC. Translation: CATSDPTSGRAFEQFF.

This clonotype was seen ten or more times. The chain carries TRBV7-9 and TRBJ1-1; 9 positions agree with TRBD1. In germline, CDR1 is SEHNR, CDR2 FQNEAQ (reference sequence). CDR3 length: 14 residues. Trimming cost V 10 bases and J 5 bases; bases outside gene matches: 11. The CDR3 spells CATLGTGSNTEAFF. CDR3 nucleotides: TGTGCCACCCTCGGGACAGGGAGTAATACTGAAGCTTTCTTT.

V usage is TRBV24-1 and J usage is TRBJ1-2; D may be TRBD1 (6 bases). V lost 4 bases and J 3 bases, leaving 14 bases between the germline ends. Per germline, CDR1 KGHDR and CDR2 SFDVKD. CDR3 length: 15 amino acids. The CDR3 loop reads CATSDPYREDYGYTF. CDR3 in DNA: TGTGCCACCAGTGACCCGTACAGGGAGGACTATGGCTACACCTTC.

The chain has TRBV2 and TRBJ2-7, with 8 nucleotides matching TRBD2. The germline V gene encodes CDR1 SNHLY and CDR2 FYNNEI. The length of the CDR3 is 18 residues. The trim removed 11 bases at V and 2 bases at J, leaving 23 bases unmatched. CDR3 sequence (DNA): TGTGCCTGGATAGACAGTGACGGAGCGGGAGTACCCACCTACGAGCAGTACTTC. It specifies CAWIDSDGAGVPTYEQYF.

V and J are TRBV10-2 and TRBJ2-5; 12 bases agree with TRBD2. CDR1 and CDR2 (germline): WSHSY, SAAADI. V lost 4 bases to trimming and J lost 5 bases; unmatched junction nucleotides: 11. This CDR3 comprises 17 residues. CDR3 coding DNA: TGCGCCAGCAGTGCGCGGGCTAGCGGGAGGGTCGGGGAGACCCAGTACTTC. The encoded protein is CASSARASGRVGETQYF.

The chain recombines TRBV29-1 with TRBJ1-2; the D gene is possibly TRBD1 (6 bases). The CDR3 is 12 amino acids. Trimming left V 4 bases short and J 4 bases short, with 10 bases between. Germline V gene lookup returns CDR1 SQVTM and CDR2 ANQGSEA. CDR3 sequence: CSVAVQGYGYTF. The CDR3 DNA reads as TGCAGCGTTGCAGTACAGGGCTATGGCTACACCTTC. Supplemented by reference TRBV29-1 and TRBJ1-2, the full variable domain reads SAVISQKPSRDICQRGTSLTIQCQVDSQVTMMFWYRQQPGQSLTLIATANQGSEATYESGFVIDKFPISRPNLTFSTLTVSNMSPEDSSIYLCSVAVQGYGYTFGSGTRLTVV.

This clonotype was seen a few times. The chain combines TRBV6-1 with TRBJ2-5; 12 nucleotides agree with TRBD1. V trimming: 8 bases; J trimming: 2 bases; junction bases outside the gene matches: 12. Germline values: CDR1 MNHNS, CDR2 SASEGT. CDR3 length equals 17 residues. In nucleotides, the CDR3 is TGTGCCAGCCGTCCTGGGGCGGGACAGGGGGCTCAAGAGACCCAGTACTTC. This codes for CASRPGAGQGAQETQYF.

This clonotype has a count of ten or more. The chain joins TRBV28 to TRBJ2-3; 7 bases are shared with TRBD2. This CDR3 comprises 14 residues. V shed 4 bases, J shed 5 bases, and the junction held 6 bases outside the gene matches. Germline CDR1 MDHEN, CDR2 SYDVKM. CDR3 sequence: CASSSLLAGDTQYF. CDR3 DNA sequence: TGTGCCAGCAGTTCCCTCTTAGCGGGAGATACGCAGTATTTT.

The V and J genes are TRBV29-1 and TRBJ2-7; D uncertain. Trimming took off 1 base at V and 4 bases at J, with 8 bases between the two ends. The CDR3 contains 12 residues. Germline-derived CDR1 and CDR2 are SQVTM and ANQGSEA. The CDR3 sequence is CSVEGQSYEQYF. The CDR3 DNA sequence: TGCAGCGTTGAAGGTCAATCATACGAGCAGTACTTC.

This clonotype was recorded many times. The chain employs TRBV7-2 and TRBJ2-1, with D perhaps being TRBD1 or TRBD2 (6 bases each). CDR1 SGHTA and CDR2 FQGNSA come from the germline V gene. Trimming left V 1 base short and J 7 bases short, with 14 bases between. This CDR3 has 15 amino acids. CDR3: CASSLGGALGNEQFF. For the CDR3, the DNA is TGTGCCAGCAGCTTAGGGGGGGCACTGGGAAATGAGCAGTTCTTC.

The V gene is TRBV28, the J gene TRBJ2-7, with D perhaps TRBD1 (6 bases). The CDR3 spans 16 residues. Germline CDR1 is MDHEN and CDR2 is SYDVKM. Trimming took 5 bases from V and 0 from J, leaving 17 bases between them. The CDR3 protein is CASSPPGAGSSYEQYF. The CDR3 coding sequence is TGTGCCAGCAGTCCTCCAGGGGCAGGGAGCTCCTACGAGCAGTACTTC.

V usage is TRBV4-1 and J usage is TRBJ2-7, with 7 bases matching TRBD2. The CDR3 consists of 16 residues. Germline lookup yields CDR1 MGHRA and CDR2 YSYEKL. The trim removed 0 bases at V and 6 bases at J, leaving 11 bases unmatched. The CDR3: CASSQENWRGICEQYF. The CDR3 nucleotides are TGCGCCAGCAGCCAAGAGAATTGGCGGGGGATCTGCGAGCAGTACTTC.

A few counts support this clonotype. CDR3 sequence reads: CASSTSGSYNEQFF. The CDR3 nucleotides read TGTGCCAGTAGTACTAGCGGGAGCTACAATGAGCAGTTCTTC. The chain is built from TRBV19 and TRBJ2-1; 10 bases agree with TRBD2. V was clipped by 4 bases and J by 3 bases; unmatched bases: 0. The CDR3 is made up of 14 amino acids. In germline, CDR1 is LNHDA, CDR2 SQIVND (reference sequence).

This clonotype was seen many times. The gene calls are TRBV7-2 and TRBJ2-7; TRBD1 is a possible D gene (6 bases). CDR1 and CDR2 (germline): SGHTA, FQGNSA. The ends were cut back, 6 bases at V and 1 base at J, with 10 bases in the middle. The CDR3 has 13 residues. For the CDR3, the DNA is TGTGCCAGCAGTAACAGGGTGTCCTACGAGCAGTACTTC. Translating it yields CASSNRVSYEQYF.